This T cell receptor (beta chain) derives from a study of response to subunit inactivated influenza vaccine. Notes on the study in general: The authors proposed limited new T cell recruitment per seasonal influenza vaccination.

This clonotype occurred many times. What it binds is not known. The CDR3 contains 17 residues. Trimming removed 1 base from V and 4 bases from J, with 14 bases in between. Germline assignment: CDR1 SGHTA and CDR2 FQGNSA. Each CDR3 protein gets one entry after TCRdb re-called the RT-PCR reads with MiXCR. Among around 750,000 distinct CDR3 sequences listed, around 20% were seen once. The V gene is TRBV7-2, the J gene TRBJ1-6; D unclear. The TCR was taken from a man in his forties or fifties who received an inactivated influenza vaccine. The material was PBMCs from blood, obtained about 5 days after vaccination. CDR3 sequence: CASSLGTELGYNSPLHF. In DNA, the CDR3 is TGTGCCAGCAGCTTAGGGACTGAACTGGGGTATAATTCACCCCTCCACTTT.